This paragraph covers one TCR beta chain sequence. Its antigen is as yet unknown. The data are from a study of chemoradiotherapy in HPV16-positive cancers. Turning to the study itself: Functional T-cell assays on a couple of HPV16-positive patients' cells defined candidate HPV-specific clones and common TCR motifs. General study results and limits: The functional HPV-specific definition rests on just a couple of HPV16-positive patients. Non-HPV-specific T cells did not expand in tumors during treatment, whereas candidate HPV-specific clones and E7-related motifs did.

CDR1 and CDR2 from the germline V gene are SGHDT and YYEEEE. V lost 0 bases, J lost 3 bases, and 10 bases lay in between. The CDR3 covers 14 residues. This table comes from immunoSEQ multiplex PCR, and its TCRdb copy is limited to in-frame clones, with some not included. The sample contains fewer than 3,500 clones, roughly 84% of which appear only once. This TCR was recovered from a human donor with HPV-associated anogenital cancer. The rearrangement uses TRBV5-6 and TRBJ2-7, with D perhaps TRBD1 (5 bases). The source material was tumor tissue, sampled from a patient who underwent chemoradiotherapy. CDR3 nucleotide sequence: TGTGCCAGCAGCTTGGATACAGGTATCTACGAGCAGTACTTC. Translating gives CASSLDTGIYEQYF.